The entry that follows covers one TCR beta chain sequence. Its antigen is unknown. The protocol was immunoSEQ multiplex PCR, while the TCRdb copy is restricted to in-frame clones and leaves out a portion. This table holds tens of thousands of clones, approximately 87% found once. The record originates from a study of OX40 agonist ivuxolimab in advanced cancers. Study findings and constraints: CD8+ T cells averaged more expanded clones than CD4+.

Trimming left V 5 bases short and J 6 bases short, with 19 bases between. The germline gives CDR1 SGHAT, CDR2 FQNNGV. This CDR3 is built from 15 residues. Specimen: CD4+ or CD8+ T cells sorted from blood, collected in a trial of the OX40 agonist ivuxolimab. This sequence joins TRBV11-2 and TRBJ1-2, with D maybe TRBD1 (6 bases). This receptor was taken from an adult with an advanced solid tumor such as melanoma, head and neck, liver or kidney cancer. The CDR3 bases are TGTGCCAGCAGCCATCGGGGGGCTCAATTTAATGGCTACACCTTC. Translating it yields CASSHRGAQFNGYTF.